These 4 T cell receptor beta chains were all obtained from the same sample, sequenced in a study of OX40 agonist ivuxolimab in advanced cancers. Clones were read by immunoSEQ multiplex PCR, and TCRdb kept only the in-frame ones, dropping some. This sample yields approximately 89,000 clones, of which roughly 88% are seen a single time; 0.25% to 0.35% belongs to the top ten. Sample: CD4+ or CD8+ T cells sorted from blood, taken in a trial of the OX40 agonist ivuxolimab. All receptors derive from an adult with an advanced solid tumor such as melanoma, head and neck, liver or kidney cancer.

V is TRBV4-2 and J is TRBJ2-7; perhaps D is TRBD1 or TRBD2 (6 bases each). The CDR3 has 16 amino acids. The ends were cut back, 6 bases at V and 0 bases at J, with 18 bases in the middle. The germline V gene encodes CDR1 LGHNA and CDR2 YNFKEQ. The CDR3 is CASRRRGDSYSYEQYF. The CDR3 bases are TGTGCCAGCAGGAGGAGGGGGGACTCCTACTCCTACGAGCAGTACTTC.

The rearrangement uses TRBV7-8 and TRBJ2-2; 11 nucleotides agree with TRBD2. CDR1 SGHVS and CDR2 FQNEAQ come from the germline V gene. Trimming removed 6 bases from V and 0 bases from J; junction bases left unmatched: 6. This CDR3 comprises 17 residues. The CDR3 reads CASRSSGGVSNTGELFF. DNA of the CDR3: TGTGCCAGCAGGAGTAGCGGGGGGGTTTCGAACACCGGGGAGCTGTTTTTT. Combining the CDR3 with reference TRBV7-8 and TRBJ2-2 gives the whole variable domain GAGVSQSPRYKVAKRGQDVALRCDPISGHVSLFWYQQALGQGPEFLTYFQNEAQLDKSGLPSDRFFAERPEGSVSTLKIQRTQQEDSAVYLCASRSSGGVSNTGELFFGEGSRLTVL.

This chain's CDR3 is CASSPLSPLAGGPNEQFF. The DNA of the CDR3 is TGTGCCAGCAGCCCTCTATCTCCTCTAGCGGGGGGGCCGAATGAGCAGTTCTTC. The chain joins TRBV7-3 to TRBJ2-1, with TRBD2 matching over 12 bases. CDR1 is SGHTA, CDR2 FQGTGA, per germline. The ends lost 5 bases at V and 7 bases at J; junction bases unmatched: 15. The CDR3 has 18 residues.

The chain carries TRBV7-2 and TRBJ2-7; D ambiguous. Germline values: CDR1 SGHTA, CDR2 FQGNSA. Between the trimmed V and J ends, which lost 5 bases and 2 bases, there was a span of 13 bases. The CDR3 is made up of 14 amino acids. The CDR3 here is CASSPYGRTYEQYF. DNA for the CDR3: TGTGCCAGCAGCCCCTATGGGCGGACCTACGAGCAGTACTTC.